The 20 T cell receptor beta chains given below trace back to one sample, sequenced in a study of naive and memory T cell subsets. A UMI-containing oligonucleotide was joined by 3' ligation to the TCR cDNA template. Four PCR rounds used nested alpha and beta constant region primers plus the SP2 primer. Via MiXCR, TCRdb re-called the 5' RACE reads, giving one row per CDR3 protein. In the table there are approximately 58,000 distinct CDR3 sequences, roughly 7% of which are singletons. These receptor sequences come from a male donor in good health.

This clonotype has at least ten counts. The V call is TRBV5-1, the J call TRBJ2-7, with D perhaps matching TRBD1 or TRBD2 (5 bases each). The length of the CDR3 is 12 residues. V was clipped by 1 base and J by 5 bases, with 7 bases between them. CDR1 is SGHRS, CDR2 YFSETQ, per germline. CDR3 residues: CASSLLGDEQYF. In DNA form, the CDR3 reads TGCGCCAGCAGCTTGTTGGGGGACGAGCAGTACTTC.

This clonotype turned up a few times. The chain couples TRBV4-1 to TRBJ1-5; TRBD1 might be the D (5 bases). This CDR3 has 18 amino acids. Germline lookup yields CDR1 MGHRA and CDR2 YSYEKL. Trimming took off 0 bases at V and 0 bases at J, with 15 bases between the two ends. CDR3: CASSQDLITGSSNQPQHF. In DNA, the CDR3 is TGCGCCAGCAGCCAAGACCTAATTACAGGATCTAGCAATCAGCCCCAGCATTTT.

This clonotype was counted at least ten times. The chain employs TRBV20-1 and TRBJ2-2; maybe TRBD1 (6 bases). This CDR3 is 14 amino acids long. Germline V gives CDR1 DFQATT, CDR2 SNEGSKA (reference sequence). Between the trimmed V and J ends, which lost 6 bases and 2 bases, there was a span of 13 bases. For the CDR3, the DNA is TGCAGTGCCACTACAGGGAGAAACACCGGGGAGCTGTTTTTT. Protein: CSATTGRNTGELFF.

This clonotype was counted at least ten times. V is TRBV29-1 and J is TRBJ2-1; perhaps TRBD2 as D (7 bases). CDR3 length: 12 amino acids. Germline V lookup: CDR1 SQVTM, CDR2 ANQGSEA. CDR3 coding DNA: TGCAGGGCGGGGGCAGAAAATCGAGAGCAGTTCTTC. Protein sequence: CRAGAENREQFF.

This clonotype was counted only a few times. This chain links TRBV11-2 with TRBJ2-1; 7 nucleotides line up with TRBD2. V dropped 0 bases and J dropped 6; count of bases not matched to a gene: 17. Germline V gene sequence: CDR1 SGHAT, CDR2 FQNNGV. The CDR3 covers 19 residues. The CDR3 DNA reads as TGTGCCAGCAGCTTAGAACTCTACGGGGCTAGCGGAGATCTCAATGAGCAGTTCTTC. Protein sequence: CASSLELYGASGDLNEQFF.

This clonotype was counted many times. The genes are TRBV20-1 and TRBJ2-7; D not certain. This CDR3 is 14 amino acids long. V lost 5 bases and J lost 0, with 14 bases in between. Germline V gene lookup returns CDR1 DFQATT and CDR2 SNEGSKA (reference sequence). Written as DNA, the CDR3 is TGCAGTGCTTCAGACCTTTCTTCCTCCTACGAGCAGTACTTC. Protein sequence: CSASDLSSSYEQYF.

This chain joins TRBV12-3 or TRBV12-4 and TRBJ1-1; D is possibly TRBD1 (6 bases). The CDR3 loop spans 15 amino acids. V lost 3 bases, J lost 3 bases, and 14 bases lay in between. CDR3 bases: TGTGCCAGCAGTTTGGCTCAGGGGTGGGACACTGAAGCTTTCTTT. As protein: CASSLAQGWDTEAFF.

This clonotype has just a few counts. This CDR3 reads CSARWQGARTEAFF. The CDR3 nucleotides read TGCAGTGCTAGGTGGCAGGGGGCGAGGACTGAAGCTTTCTTT. V usage is TRBV20-1 and J usage is TRBJ1-1, with 8 bases fitting TRBD1. CDR1 DFQATT and CDR2 SNEGSKA come from the germline V gene (reference sequence). After removal of 3 bases from V and 5 bases from J, the junction contained 8 bases not matched to a gene. The CDR3 is 14 amino acids.

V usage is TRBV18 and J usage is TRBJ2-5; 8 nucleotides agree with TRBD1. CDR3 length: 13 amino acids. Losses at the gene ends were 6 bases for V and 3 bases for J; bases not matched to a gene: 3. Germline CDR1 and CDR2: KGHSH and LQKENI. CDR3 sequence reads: CASSPDREETQYF. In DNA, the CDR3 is TGTGCCAGCTCCCCGGACAGGGAAGAGACCCAGTACTTC.

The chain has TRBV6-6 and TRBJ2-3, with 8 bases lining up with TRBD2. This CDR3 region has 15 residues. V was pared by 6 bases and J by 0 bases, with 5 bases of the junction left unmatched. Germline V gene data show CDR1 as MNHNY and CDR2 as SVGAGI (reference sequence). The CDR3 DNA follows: TGTGCCAGCAGCCTAACTAGCGGTAGCACAGATACGCAGTATTTT. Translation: CASSLTSGSTDTQYF.

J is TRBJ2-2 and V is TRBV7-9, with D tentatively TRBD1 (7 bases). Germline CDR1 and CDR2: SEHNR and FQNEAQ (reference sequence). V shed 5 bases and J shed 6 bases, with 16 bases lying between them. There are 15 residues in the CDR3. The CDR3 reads CASSPVGGGPGELFF. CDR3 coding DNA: TGTGCCAGCAGCCCTGTCGGAGGGGGCCCCGGGGAGCTGTTTTTT.

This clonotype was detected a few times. CDR3 DNA: TGTGCCAGCTACCCCCGGGGGGGCCCTAGCTCCTACGAGCAGTACTTC. Protein sequence: CASYPRGGPSSYEQYF. V is TRBV2 and J is TRBJ2-7; TRBD2 matches at 8 bases. CDR1 and CDR2 (germline): SNHLY, FYNNEI. The CDR3 totals 16 residues. V lost 8 bases and J lost 0; bases outside the gene matches: 12.

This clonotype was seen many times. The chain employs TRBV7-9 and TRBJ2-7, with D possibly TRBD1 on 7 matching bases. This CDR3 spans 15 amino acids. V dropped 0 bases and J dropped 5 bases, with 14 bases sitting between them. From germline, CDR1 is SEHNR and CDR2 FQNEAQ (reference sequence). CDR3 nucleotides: TGTGCCAGCAGCTTAGCCGAGGGCAGGGGGGACGAGCAGTACTTC. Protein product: CASSLAEGRGDEQYF.

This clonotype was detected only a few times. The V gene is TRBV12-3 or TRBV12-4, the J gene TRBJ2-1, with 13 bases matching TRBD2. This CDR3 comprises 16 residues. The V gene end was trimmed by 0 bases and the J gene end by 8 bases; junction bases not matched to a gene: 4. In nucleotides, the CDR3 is TGTGCCAGCAGTTTAGCGGGGGGACTAGCGGGATATGAGCAGTTCTTC. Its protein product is CASSLAGGLAGYEQFF.

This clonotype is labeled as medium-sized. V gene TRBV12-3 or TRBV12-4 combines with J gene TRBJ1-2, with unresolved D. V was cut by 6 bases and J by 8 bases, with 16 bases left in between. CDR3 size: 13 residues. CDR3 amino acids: CASSPYLFRGYTF. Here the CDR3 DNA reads TGTGCCAGCAGCCCTTACCTGTTTAGGGGCTACACCTTC.

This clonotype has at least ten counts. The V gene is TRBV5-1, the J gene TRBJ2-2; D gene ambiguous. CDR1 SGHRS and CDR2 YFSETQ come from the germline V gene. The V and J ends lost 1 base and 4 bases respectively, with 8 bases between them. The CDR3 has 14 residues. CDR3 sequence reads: CASSLYRFTGELFF. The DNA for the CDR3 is TGCGCCAGCAGCTTGTATAGGTTCACCGGGGAGCTGTTTTTT. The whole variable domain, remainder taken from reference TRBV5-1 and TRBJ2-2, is KAGVTQTPRYLIKTRGQQVTLSCSPISGHRSVSWYQQTPGQGLQFLFEYFSETQRNKGNFPGRFSGRQFSNSRSEMNVSTLELGDSALYLCASSLYRFTGELFFGEGSRLTVL.

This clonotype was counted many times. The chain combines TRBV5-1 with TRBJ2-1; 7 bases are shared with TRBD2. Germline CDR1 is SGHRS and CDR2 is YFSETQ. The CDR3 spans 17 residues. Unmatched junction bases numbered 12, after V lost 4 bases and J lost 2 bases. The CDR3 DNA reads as TGCGCCAGCAGCAGTGAGCGCTTGGGGAGGGCCTACAATGAGCAGTTCTTC. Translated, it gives CASSSERLGRAYNEQFF.

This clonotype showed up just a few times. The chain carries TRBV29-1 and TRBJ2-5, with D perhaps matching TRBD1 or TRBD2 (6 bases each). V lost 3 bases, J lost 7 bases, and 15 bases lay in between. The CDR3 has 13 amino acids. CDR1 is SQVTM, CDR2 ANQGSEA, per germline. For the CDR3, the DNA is TGCAGCGTTGAGCAGGGCGGAGGGGGGACCCAGTACTTC. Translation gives CSVEQGGGGTQYF.

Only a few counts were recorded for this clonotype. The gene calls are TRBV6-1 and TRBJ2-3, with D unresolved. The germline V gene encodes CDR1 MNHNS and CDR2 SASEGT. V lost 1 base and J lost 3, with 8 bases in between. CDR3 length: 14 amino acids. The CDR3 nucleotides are TGTGCCAGCAGTGAAGGGATAGTTACAGATACGCAGTATTTT. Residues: CASSEGIVTDTQYF.

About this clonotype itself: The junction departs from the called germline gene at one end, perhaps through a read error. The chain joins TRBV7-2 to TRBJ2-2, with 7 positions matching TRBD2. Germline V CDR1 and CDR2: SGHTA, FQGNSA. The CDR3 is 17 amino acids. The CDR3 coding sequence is TGTGCCAGCAGCTTAGACGGGGCTAGCGGACCGACCGGGGAGGTGTTTTTT. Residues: CASSLDGASGPTGEVFF.